This T cell receptor beta chain was obtained from a study of beta chain features in type 1 diabetes. Overall study results and limits: Patients with Type 1 diabetes showed moderately but significantly shorter TCRB CDR3s in all four CD4+ subsets.

Worth noting for this clone: Its specificity is not known.

The CDR3 totals 14 residues. Trimming pared 0 bases from V and 2 bases from J, leaving 9 bases between. The V gene's germline CDR1 is SGHRS and CDR2 YFSETQ. Expressed TCRB transcripts were sequenced after all isolated RNA was converted to cDNA. Profiling relied on immunoSEQ multiplex PCR, and the TCRdb table lists in-frame clones only, not all of them. In the table there are a few hundred thousand clones, approximately 12% of which are singletons. The source is a woman between 18 and 29 years old with type 1 diabetes. V is TRBV5-1 and J is TRBJ2-7, with D perhaps TRBD1 (5 bases). Input material: naive CD4+ T cells from blood. CDR3 protein: CASSLGQLAYEQYF. The CDR3 DNA is TGCGCCAGCAGCTTGGGACAGTTGGCCTACGAGCAGTACTTC.